This T cell receptor beta chain was profiled in a study of T cell repertoires in cytomegalovirus infection (dated by TCRdb to the late 2010s). Some background on the complete study: Recently identified HLA-C-restricted CMV epitopes, whose presentation resists viral immunomodulation, were targeted by peptide stimulations together with well-studied HLA-B-restricted epitopes. Donor HLA type was relevant to the analysis, as public TCR beta signatures indicated carriage of CMV infection together with the matching HLA type.

Overall study outcomes, separate from this receptor: Cumulative frequency of public TCR beta family members discriminated carriers of CMV infection plus the relevant HLA type in this cohort and an independent approximately 340-donor cohort. The ex vivo response was dominated by HLA-C-restricted CMV-specific TCR beta clonotypes, and the single most frequent clonotype in two of eight donors was supplied by these HLA-C-restricted clonotypes.

Sequenced on an Illumina HiSeq 1500. TCRdb handled the public reads itself, with Q25 trimming in fastp and clone calling in MiXCR, and kept productive beta chains. Entries that share a CDR3 protein sequence are merged under the most common genes and DNA. Counted in this sample were 300,000 or so distinct CDR3 sequences; roughly 25% of them appeared once. The ten largest account for about 14% of the sample. CDR1 and CDR2 are drawn from the germline V gene: SGHDT, YYEEEE. The germline V and J ends show losses of 4 bases and 0 bases respectively, and no gene match explains 7 bases of the junction. The CDR3 measures 18 amino acids from cysteine to phenylalanine. CDR3 DNA is the only sequence kept; it has 54 bases, read in frame from the first base. Of note for this clonotype: Which antigen it targets is not known. No much larger clone is present one base from it, and per-base qualities are unavailable.

The sample's treatment or condition, from its label and the paper: in vitro stimulation with specific CMV peptide epitopes to enrich CMV-specific T cells. The sample consisted of cultured PBMCs, taken from culture after CMV antigen stimulation. This TCR came from a human donor in good health (CMV status not recorded). Some clones in this sample may be carry-over from other donors' samples. The receptor chain draws on TRBV5-6 and TRBJ2-6; TRBD2 matches 10 bases in the middle. DNA sequence: TGTGCCAGCAGCACCGGGACTAGCGACCGCTCTGGGGCCAACGTCCTGACTTTC. This sequence encodes CASSTGTSDRSGANVLTF. Supplemented by the reference TRBV5-6 and TRBJ2-6 proteins around the CDR3, the complete variable domain is DAGVTQSPTHLIKTRGQQVTLRCSPKSGHDTVSWYQQALGQGPQFIFQYYEEEERQRGNFPDRFSGHQFPNYSSELNVNALLLGDSALYLCASSTGTSDRSGANVLTFGAGSRLTVL.